This T cell receptor beta chain was profiled in a study of blood T cells in healthy people across ages. Study-wide points: Strongly correlated with naive T cell percentage was TCR beta diversity. Whereas aged donors had fewer naive CD4+ cells, long-lived donors had more of them and higher diversity.

CDR1 and CDR2 (germline): MNHEY, SMNVEV (reference sequence). The V gene lost 3 bases and the J gene lost 0 bases, with 8 bases spanning the gap. This CDR3 region has 14 residues. Turning to this clonotype: Its antigen is as yet unknown.

A J-beta primer mix and a sample-barcoded 5' primer were used in a second PCR of about 6 to 12 cycles. Carrying 12 random nucleotides, a template-switch adaptor labeled each individual cDNA molecule. In TCRdb, the 5' RACE reads were re-called with MiXCR into one record per CDR3 protein. The sample lists approximately 600,000 distinct CDR3 sequences, 58% occurring once. Approximately 10 milliliters was the volume of peripheral blood drawn from each donor. The chain combines TRBV27 with TRBJ1-2; no firm D call. The material sequenced was blood. The TCR sequence derives from a man aged 55 to 69 in good health. The DNA of the CDR3 is TGTGCCAGCAGTTTGTTCGGGGCTAACTATGGCTACACCTTC. Amino acids: CASSLFGANYGYTF.